This T cell receptor beta chain was sequenced in a study of CD8 T cells in Susac syndrome. A quantity of roughly 0.5 to 1 ug RNA underwent reverse transcription using random hexamers. TCRdb independently ran MiXCR on the immunoSEQ multiplex PCR reads; one entry per CDR3 protein. The table shows tens of thousands of distinct CDR3 sequences, with around 93% occurring only once. The CDR3 consists of 15 residues. Germline V gene data show CDR1 as SGHTA and CDR2 as FQGNSA. The trim removed 1 base at V and 5 bases at J, leaving 7 bases unmatched. Sequencing was performed on CD4+ T cells from PBMCs. This sequence joins TRBV7-2 and TRBJ2-5; 7 bases agree with TRBD2. The clonotype comes from a human donor with Susac syndrome. CDR3 residues: CASSLVVLAQETQYF. CDR3 bases: TGTGCCAGCAGCTTAGTCGTACTAGCGCAGGAGACCCAGTACTTC. Full variable domain (rest looked up from reference TRBV7-2 and TRBJ2-5): GAGVSQSPSNKVTEKGKDVELRCDPISGHTALYWYRQSLGQGLEFLIYFQGNSAPDKSGLPSDRFSAERTGGSVSTLTIQRTQQEDSAVYLCASSLVVLAQETQYFGPGTRLLVL.